The clone carrying this T cell receptor delta chain occurred a few times. A much larger clonotype is one base distant, so this may be a read error. The entry originates in a study of gamma-delta chains in newborns, infants, children. As for the study in general: Microbial exposure reportedly drives polyclonal innate γδ T cell expansion after birth.

Germline V gene sequence: CDR1 GEAIGNYY, CDR2 EKD. The CDR3 spans 19 residues. TCRdb reanalyzed the reads using CATT. This sample has around 6,700 delta-chain clones, with less than 0.75% found just once. The source of this sequence is a child who was a newborn, infant or young child, either healthy, febrile or measles-vaccinated (not recorded which). This rearrangement joins TRDV2 to TRDJ3, with TRDD3 matching over 12 bases. The sample taken for sequencing was blood. In nucleotides, the CDR3 is TGTGCCTGTGACACCGTTAAACTGGGGGATACCTGGGGCACCCGACAGATGTTTTTC. Translation gives CACDTVKLGDTWGTRQMFF.